This section outlines one TCR beta chain sequence together with its context. The germline V gene has CDR1 MNHEY and CDR2 SVGAGI. The CDR3 is 14 amino acids. V was pared by 2 bases and J by 3 bases, with 4 bases of the junction left unmatched. This specimen belongs to a study of T cell changes during pregnancy in multiple sclerosis. TCRdb's table, derived via immunoSEQ multiplex PCR, lists solely in-frame clones and lacks some. This table has about 41,000 clones, 90% appearing once. The TCR comes from a female donor with multiple sclerosis, enrolled in a pregnancy study. The sequenced sample was CD8+ T cells from peripheral blood mononuclear cells, obtained in the third trimester of pregnancy. V and J are TRBV6-5 and TRBJ2-7; 7 positions agree with TRBD1. The CDR3 DNA reads TGTGCCAGCAGTTACCCCGACAGGGTCTACGAGCAGTACTTC. It encodes CASSYPDRVYEQYF.